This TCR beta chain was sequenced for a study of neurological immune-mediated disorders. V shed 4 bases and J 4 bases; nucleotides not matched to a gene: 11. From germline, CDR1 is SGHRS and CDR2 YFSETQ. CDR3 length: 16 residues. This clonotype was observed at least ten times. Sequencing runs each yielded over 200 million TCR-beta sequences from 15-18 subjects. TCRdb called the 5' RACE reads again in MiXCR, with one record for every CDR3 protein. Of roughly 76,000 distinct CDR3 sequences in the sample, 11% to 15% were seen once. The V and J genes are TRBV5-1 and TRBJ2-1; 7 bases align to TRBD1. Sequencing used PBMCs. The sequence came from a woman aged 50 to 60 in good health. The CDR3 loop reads CASSVRQGIRYNEQFF. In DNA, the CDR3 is TGCGCCAGCAGCGTACGACAGGGAATAAGGTACAATGAGCAGTTCTTC.